The clone carrying this T cell receptor beta chain has a handful of counts. Germline V CDR1 and CDR2: MNHEY, SVGEGT. V was cut by 2 bases and J by 7 bases, with 12 bases left in between. CDR3 size: 13 residues. This entry belongs to a study of blood T cells in healthy people across ages. With a J-beta primer mix and a sample-barcoded 5' primer, a second PCR ran about 6 to 11 cycles. Each CDR3 protein is one row after TCRdb ran MiXCR on the 5' RACE reads. The table shows about 970,000 distinct CDR3 sequences, with about 51% occurring only once. Sequenced input: blood. The chain has TRBV6-2 or TRBV6-3 and TRBJ2-7; no reliable D call. The receptor was derived from a woman between 55 and 75 years old in good health. The CDR3 loop is CASSYVLLSEQYF. The DNA for the CDR3 is TGTGCCAGCAGTTACGTGCTCCTTAGTGAGCAGTACTTC.